These 5 T cell receptor beta chains were sequenced from one sample in a study of T-cell memory formation after mild COVID-19. TCRdb ran MiXCR on the 5' RACE reads and lists one entry per CDR3 protein. This table has approximately 400,000 distinct CDR3 sequences, 24% appearing once. The sample comprised PBMCs or a T cell subset sorted from them (not recorded which). The receptors derive from an adult woman who had mild COVID-19 (a few samples of this study predate the infection). Cell type and time point are not known.

The chain uses TRBV21-1 and TRBJ2-7; the DNA was not used to check the table's D call, TRBD1. TRBV21-1 is termed a pseudogene. CDR3 length: 13 amino acids. The CDR3 here is CASSKGQGNEQYV. The CDR3 nucleotides are TGTGCCAGCAGCAAGGGACAGGGTAACGAGCAGTACGTC.

This clonotype was observed a few times. V usage is TRBV20-1 and J usage is TRBJ1-2, with D tentatively TRBD1 (6 bases). V was clipped by 0 bases and J by 7 bases, with 15 bases between them. CDR3 length: 14 amino acids. From germline, CDR1 is DFQATT and CDR2 SNEGSKA (reference sequence). The CDR3, as DNA: TGCAGTGCTAGAGATCAACAGGGAGGTGGTGGCTACACCTTC. Protein product: CSARDQQGGGGYTF.

This clonotype was counted between two and nine times. The rearrangement links TRBV6-2 or TRBV6-3 to TRBJ2-7; TRBD2 might be the D (5 bases). CDR1 MNHEY and CDR2 SVGEGT come from the germline V gene. The CDR3 runs 15 residues. The ends were cut back, 5 bases at V and 8 bases at J, with 22 bases in the middle. In DNA, the CDR3 is TGTGCCAGCAGTCCCTCGGGAACCGGGGTTGGCAAGCAGTACTTC. This gives the protein CASSPSGTGVGKQYF.

The sample holds a few counts of this clonotype. This chain uses TRBV12-3 or TRBV12-4 with TRBJ1-1, with D possibly being TRBD1 (5 bases). The CDR3 runs 18 residues. Between the trimmed V and J ends, which lost 5 bases and 3 bases, there was a span of 25 bases. CDR3 residues: CASSLVRLRWGVYTEAFF. The CDR3 DNA sequence: TGTGCCAGCAGTCTAGTACGTTTGCGGTGGGGGGTTTACACTGAAGCTTTCTTT.

This clonotype was found a few times. The chain joins TRBV5-4 to TRBJ1-2, with 9 positions matching TRBD1. The CDR3 runs to 16 residues. Germline values: CDR1 SGHNT, CDR2 YYREEE (reference sequence). The trim removed 2 bases at V and 4 bases at J, leaving 9 bases unmatched. The CDR3, as DNA: TGTGCCAGCAGCTTTAGGGACAGGGAAGTCGGCTATGGCTACACCTTC. Translated: CASSFRDREVGYGYTF.